This T cell receptor (beta chain) was profiled in a study of blood T cells in healthy people across ages. Regarding the study as a whole: It was found that TCR beta diversity correlated strongly with the percentage of naive T cells.

PCR was performed a second time for about 6 to 12 cycles using a sample-barcoded 5' primer and a J-beta primer mix. Sequencing yielded, for each sample, at least 2.5 million paired-end reads carrying CDR3. In TCRdb, the 5' RACE reads were re-called with MiXCR into one record per CDR3 protein. The table includes 450,000 to 650,000 distinct CDR3 sequences, under 30% detected once. As to this clonotype: Its antigen is not known.

The germline V gene encodes CDR1 SGHAT and CDR2 FQNNGV. This CDR3 contains 15 residues. J lost 8 bases, V lost 1 base, and 8 bases had no gene match. The sample also formed part of further work on T cells of mothers and their children.

Sequenced: blood. The V gene is TRBV11-2, the J gene TRBJ2-1, with 7 bases aligning to TRBD2. The sequence was collected from a boy between 5 and 17 years old in good health. The CDR3 sequence is CASSLAGGVLHEQFF. The CDR3 bases are TGTGCCAGCAGCTTAGCGGGAGGCGTCTTACATGAGCAGTTCTTC.